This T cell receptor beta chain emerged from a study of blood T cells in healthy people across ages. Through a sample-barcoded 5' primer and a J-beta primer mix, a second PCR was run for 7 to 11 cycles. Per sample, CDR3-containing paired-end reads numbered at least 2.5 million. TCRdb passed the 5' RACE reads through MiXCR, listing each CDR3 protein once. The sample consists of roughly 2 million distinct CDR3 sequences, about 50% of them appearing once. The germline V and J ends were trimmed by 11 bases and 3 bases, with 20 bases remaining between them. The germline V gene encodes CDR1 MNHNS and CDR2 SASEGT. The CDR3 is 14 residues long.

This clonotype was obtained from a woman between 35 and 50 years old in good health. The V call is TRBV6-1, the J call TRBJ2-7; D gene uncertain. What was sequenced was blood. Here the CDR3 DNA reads TGTGCCGGCAACCGAAGAGGTTTTCTCTACGAGCAGTACTTC. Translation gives CAGNRRGFLYEQYF.